This T cell receptor (beta chain) was obtained from a study of CD8+CD57+ T cells in acquired aplastic anemia listed by TCRdb under 2018. In the study overall: A mean of about 3.2 ug of DNA, ranging from about 0.19 to 30 ug, was extracted from sorted CD4+ and CD8+ cells. For healthy donor samples, the average read count was about 10.8 million for CD4+ cells and approximately 11 million for CD8+ cells. Overall study outcomes, separate from this receptor: Although roughly 29 CD8+ CDR3 sequences were shared by patients and controls, these sequences appeared highly expressed in patients and within the immunodominant clones of patients. No significant difference in CD8+ Simpson's diversity was found between patients and healthy controls (P=0.060).

This clonotype was detected a few times. The specificity of this receptor is unknown. Per-nucleotide qualities are absent, and no much larger clonotype sits a single base away. Genomic DNA served as template for TCR beta VDJ combination and CDR3 sequence profiling. An Illumina HiSeq 2000 was the platform used for TCR repertoire sequencing. On the authors' methods: TRBV/TRBJ rearrangement plots, CDR3 size and DJ length profiles, and Simpson's diversity index were used to assess repertoires. The most abundant DNA sequence in the deep sequencing data was defined as the immunodominant clone. CDR3 amino acid sequences were checked for sharing across subjects and were also compared against the VDJdb database and published repertoires. In-frame beta chains were kept once TCRdb had trimmed the public reads at Q25 with fastp and called clones with MiXCR. All rows with the same CDR3 protein become a single entry with the most common DNA and genes. The V and J calls reflect TCRdb's pipeline rather than the authors' work. This sample holds about 210,000 distinct CDR3 sequences; 30% to 35% were observed only once. The ten largest clones take up 1.1% of the sample.

In the germline V gene, CDR1 corresponds to SGHTA and CDR2 to FQGNSA. Including cysteine and phenylalanine, the CDR3 has 15 amino acids. Of all the DNA, just the CDR3 is kept, 45 bases in frame from base 1. The trim is 5 bases for V and 3 bases for J, with a gap of 17 bases between the germline ends. In the study, sorted CD4+ and CD8+ blood T cells from patients with severe aplastic anemia and from healthy subjects underwent deep sequencing of TCR repertoires. Ficoll-Paque density gradient centrifugation was used to isolate peripheral blood mononuclear cells. Before DNA was extracted, CD4+ and CD8+ T cells were sorted using either FACS or magnetic beads.

Recombination linked TRBV7-2 to TRBJ2-7; the D gene remains uncertain. This TCR came from a human donor in good health, serving as a control. Sequenced material: sorted CD4+, CD8+, or CD8+CD57+ T cells (not recorded which) from PBMCs. The DNA sequence is given as TGTGCCAGCAGCGCATCTCCCGTTGAATTCTACGAGCAGTACTTC. Its coded protein is CASSASPVEFYEQYF.